A selection of T cell receptor beta chains follows, all from one sample in a study of CD8 T cells in ankylosing spondylitis. TCRdb independently ran MiXCR on the 5' RACE reads; one entry per CDR3 protein. The sample consists of approximately 340,000 distinct CDR3 sequences, about 14% of them appearing once. Sequenced sample: blood, either unsorted or a sorted T cell fraction (not recorded which). The receptors shown here come from a male donor with ankylosing spondylitis or in good health (not recorded which). CDR3s include the opening cysteine and the closing phenylalanine or tryptophan. The D gene is left open where the match is weak. Clone size is stated in some rows and not others, as once, few, many or a class when expanded.

J gene	V gene	D gene	clone size	CDR3 DNA	CDR3 protein
TRBJ2-5	TRBV20-1	TRBD2	.	TGCAGTGCTATTGGCGGGGGAGAGACCCAGTACTTC	CSAIGGGETQYF
TRBJ2-7	TRBV5-1	TRBD2	.	TGCGCCAGCAGCTCCGGGACTAGGGTAGTCTCCTACGAGCAGTACTTC	CASSSGTRVVSYEQYF
TRBJ1-6	TRBV5-1	.	many	TGCGCCAGCAGCTTGGAGAATTCACCCCTCCACTTT	CASSLENSPLHF
TRBJ2-7	TRBV5-1	TRBD1	.	TGCGCCAGCATCCTGGACAGGGGCAAGCAGTACTTC	CASILDRGKQYF
TRBJ2-7	TRBV10-1	TRBD1	.	TGCGCCAGCAGTGGGCAGGGGGCCATCCGCGAGCAGTACTTC	CASSGQGAIREQYF
TRBJ2-3	TRBV12-3/TRBV12-4	TRBD2	few	TGTGCCAGCAGTCTTAGCGGGGGGGCAGATACGCAGTATTTT	CASSLSGGADTQYF
TRBJ1-2	TRBV12-3/TRBV12-4	TRBD1	many	TGTGCCAGCAGGGGCGGGGACAGGTCTTTTGTTGGCTACACCTTC	CASRGGDRSFVGYTF
TRBJ2-5	TRBV5-1	.	few	TGCGCCAGCAGCCCGGGGTCAGAAGAGACCCAGTACTTC	CASSPGSEETQYF
TRBJ2-3	TRBV7-9	.	few	TGTGCCAGCAGCGCGGCTGGTAGCACAGATACGCAGTATTTT	CASSAAGSTDTQYF
TRBJ2-7	TRBV2	.	.	TGTGCCAGCAGTGAACAGTACGAGCAGTACTTC	CASSEQYEQYF
TRBJ2-5	TRBV4-1	.	.	TGCGCCAGCAGGAGTGGTGGGAATGCGGAGACCCAGTACTTC	CASRSGGNAETQYF
TRBJ2-1	TRBV6-1	.	.	TGTGCCAGCACGCGGGCGGGCCAATACAATGAGCAGTTCTTC	CASTRAGQYNEQFF
TRBJ1-1	TRBV4-1	.	many	TGCGCCAGCAGCCACCGGGGGAGCCTGAACACTGAAGCTTTCTTT	CASSHRGSLNTEAFF
TRBJ2-7	TRBV12-3/TRBV12-4	.	few	TGTGCCAGCAGTTTAGCGCTCCGCTACGAGCAGTACTTC	CASSLALRYEQYF
TRBJ2-5	TRBV6-5	TRBD2	few	TGTGCCAGCAGTTACTCGAATGGCGGGAGGGCCAGTTACCAAGAGACCCAGTACTTC	CASSYSNGGRASYQETQYF
TRBJ2-5	TRBV9	.	.	TGTGCCAGCAGCGTATCTAGCGCACAAGAGACCCAGTACTTC	CASSVSSAQETQYF
TRBJ2-7	TRBV12-3/TRBV12-4	TRBD2	.	TGTGCCAGCACTCGCGGGGAGCGGGAGTACGAGCAGTACTTC	CASTRGEREYEQYF
TRBJ2-1	TRBV5-1	TRBD1	many	TGCGCCAGCAGCCCGCCCTGGACAGGGGAGAATGAGCAGTTCTTC	CASSPPWTGENEQFF
TRBJ1-1	TRBV3-1	.	few	TGTGCCAGCAGCCAAGGAGACGGACGCCCGAACACTGAAGCTTTCTTT	CASSQGDGRPNTEAFF
TRBJ2-7	TRBV5-1	.	few	TGCGCCAGCAGTTCCGGGGCCCCGGCTGGTGTGGGCGAGCAGTACTTC	CASSSGAPAGVGEQYF
TRBJ2-3	TRBV11-3	.	.	TGTGCCAGCAGCTTAGAGCGGGGTTCAGATACGCAGTATTTT	CASSLERGSDTQYF
TRBJ2-2	TRBV7-9	TRBD1	few	TGTGCCAGCAGCCAAGCGACAGGGGGCAGCACCGGGGAGCTGTTTTTT	CASSQATGGSTGELFF
TRBJ1-1	TRBV29-1	.	many	TGCACGTCGACAGCACCGGGGGAAGCTTTCTTT	CTSTAPGEAFF
TRBJ2-2	TRBV10-3	.	.	TGTGCCATCAGTGAGTCGACAGGCACCGGGGAGCTGTTTTTT	CAISESTGTGELFF
TRBJ2-7	TRBV29-1	.	.	TGCAGCGTTGCGACAGACTCCTACGAGCAGTACTTC	CSVATDSYEQYF
TRBJ1-2	TRBV20-1	.	.	TGCAGTGCTACCCACTCCGGTGGTTCGGATGGCTACACCTTC	CSATHSGGSDGYTF
TRBJ1-2	TRBV15	TRBD1	.	TGTGCCACCAGCCCCCGGACAGGGGATGGCTACACCTTC	CATSPRTGDGYTF
TRBJ1-1	TRBV20-1	.	many	TGCAGTGCTAGCCAGACGAACACTGAAGCTTTCTTT	CSASQTNTEAFF
TRBJ2-7	TRBV20-1	TRBD2	.	TGCAGTGTCACTAGCGGGCCCTCCAGCTCCTACGAGCAGTACTTC	CSVTSGPSSSYEQYF
TRBJ2-5	TRBV6-1	TRBD2	few	TGTGCCAGCATGGGGCTAGCGGGGTACTACCAAGAGACCCAGTACTTC	CASMGLAGYYQETQYF
TRBJ1-6	TRBV6-1	.	.	TGTGCCAGCAGTGCAACAGGGCGGGAATCACCCCTCCACTTT	CASSATGRESPLHF
TRBJ1-2	TRBV5-5	.	.	TGTGCCAGCAGCTTGTCCAGCCCATCGTATGGCTACACCTTC	CASSLSSPSYGYTF
TRBJ2-5	TRBV24-1	.	.	TGTGCCACCAGCCCCAGGGGCGGAGCCCAAGAGACCCAGTACTTC	CATSPRGGAQETQYF
TRBJ2-3	TRBV10-3	TRBD1	few	TGTGCCGTTCGACCGGGACAGGGGGAAGATACGCAGTATTTT	CAVRPGQGEDTQYF
TRBJ1-6	TRBV5-1	.	.	TGCGCCAGCAGCTTGGAGTGGGGGTCACCCCTCCACTTT	CASSLEWGSPLHF
TRBJ2-5	TRBV14	.	few	TGTGCCAGCAGCTCCGAGGCAGGACGACTGTGGGAGACCCAGTACTTC	CASSSEAGRLWETQYF
TRBJ2-2	TRBV5-1	TRBD1	few	TGCGCCAGCAGCCTGGGGACAGGGACCGGGGAGCTGTTTTTT	CASSLGTGTGELFF
TRBJ2-4	TRBV5-1	.	.	TGCGCCAGCAGCTTATTCTCTGGCCGCGACAGTAACCTCCCATGGTACTTC	CASSLFSGRDSNLPWYF
TRBJ2-1	TRBV6-5	TRBD2	.	TGTGCCAGCAGTTACGCCTTTAGCGGGAGTAGGGCCGGTGAGCAGTTCTTC	CASSYAFSGSRAGEQFF
TRBJ2-2	TRBV18	.	.	TGTGCCAGCTCACCTCGGAATTCGGGTGGTTCCAACACCGGGGAGCTGTTTTTT	CASSPRNSGGSNTGELFF
TRBJ2-1	TRBV5-1	TRBD1	.	TGCGCCAGCAGCACCGGGACAGGGGGTCCCTACAATGAGCAGTTCTTC	CASSTGTGGPYNEQFF
TRBJ1-5	TRBV5-1	.	.	TGCGCCAGCAGTCCTCGGAGCCAGAGTGATCAGCCCCAGCATTTT	CASSPRSQSDQPQHF